Given below is one T cell receptor (beta chain) in context. This sample stems from a study of blood T cell repertoires in COVID-19. Germline V gives CDR1 MNHEY, CDR2 SMNVEV (reference sequence). This CDR3 region has 17 residues. Losses at the gene ends were 5 bases for V and 0 bases for J; bases not matched to a gene: 9. Clones were read by immunoSEQ multiplex PCR, and TCRdb kept only the in-frame ones, dropping some. The data show about 78,000 clones, with about nine tenths seen just once and approximately 4.4% held by the top ten. The V and J genes are TRBV27 and TRBJ2-7; TRBD2 agrees at 11 bases. This clonotype originated in a man aged 45-60 years with active or convalescent COVID-19. Sequenced material: peripheral blood. CDR3: CASSPWSSGGISYEQYF. The CDR3 coding sequence is TGTGCCAGCAGTCCGTGGTCTAGCGGGGGGATCTCCTACGAGCAGTACTTC.